This section outlines one TCR beta chain sequence together with its context. The germline gives CDR1 SGHTA, CDR2 FQGNSA. CDR3 length: 16 amino acids. Trimming pared 5 bases from V and 1 base from J, leaving 18 bases between. The method was immunoSEQ multiplex PCR; TCRdb's version includes in-frame clones alone and lacks a portion of them. The sample records about 2.1 million clones, roughly 91% being singletons. These data belong to a study of shared clonotypes between healthy human individuals. Naive CD8 isolation took CD45RO-negative cells positively selected for CCR7 and excluded terminally differentiated effector memory CD45RA+ cells.

Sequenced sample: naive CD8+ T cells from PBMCs. The gene calls are TRBV7-2 and TRBJ2-7, with TRBD1 as a possible D gene (7 bases). The receptor comes from a man aged 18 to 30 in good health. Some clones in this sample may be carry-over from other donors' samples. The CDR3 loop reads CASSPGGPGGSYEQYF. CDR3 nucleotides: TGTGCCAGCAGCCCAGGCGGGCCAGGGGGGTCCTACGAGCAGTACTTC. The whole variable domain, filled in from reference TRBV7-2 and TRBJ2-7, reads GAGVSQSPSNKVTEKGKDVELRCDPISGHTALYWYRQSLGQGLEFLIYFQGNSAPDKSGLPSDRFSAERTGGSVSTLTIQRTQQEDSAVYLCASSPGGPGGSYEQYFGPGTRLTVT.